This T cell receptor (beta chain) comes out of a study of cytomegalovirus exposure and HLA in healthy donors. This clone was detected a few times. Germline V lookup: CDR1 SEHNR, CDR2 FQNEAQ (reference sequence). The CDR3 has 14 residues. V was clipped by 5 bases and J by 5 bases; unmatched bases: 9. PCR used 60 Vbeta primers and 13 Jbeta primers. The table came from immunoSEQ multiplex PCR; TCRdb's copy has only in-frame clones and leaves some out. Among around 150,000 clones, roughly 85% were seen once, and the ten largest hold around 0.98%. The V and J genes are TRBV7-9 and TRBJ2-7, with TRBD1 matching 7 bases. The material sequenced was PBMCs. The TCR comes from a woman aged 45 to 65 in good health and CMV-seropositive. The CDR3 coding sequence is TGTGCCAGCAGCCGAAGACAGGGTAATAACGAGCAGTACTTC. Translation gives CASSRRQGNNEQYF.